This entry describes one T cell receptor (beta chain). No antigen is known for it. These data come from a study of T cell repertoires in cytomegalovirus infection. Study-wide background: Evidence of both CMV infection and a matching HLA type came from public TCR beta signatures. Findings and limits, study-wide: HLA-C-restricted CMV-specific TCR beta clonotypes prevailed in the ex vivo response.

The CDR3 extends over 19 amino acids. Between the trimmed V and J ends, which lost 3 bases and 4 bases, there was a span of 25 bases. CDR1 MDHEN and CDR2 SYDVKM come from the germline V gene. From the reads, TCRdb called clonotypes with MiXCR, one entry per CDR3 protein. The sample includes fewer than 550,000 distinct CDR3 sequences, about 11% of them seen just once. Material for sequencing was PBMCs. The V call is TRBV28, the J call TRBJ2-1; D tentatively fits TRBD1 or TRBD2 (6 bases each). This TCR was recovered from a human donor in good health (CMV status not recorded). Some clones in this sample may be carry-over from other donors' samples. CDR3 in amino acids: CASSFVRRGTYYYYNEQFF. CDR3 DNA sequence: TGTGCCAGCAGTTTTGTTAGGAGGGGGACTTACTACTATTACAATGAGCAGTTCTTC.